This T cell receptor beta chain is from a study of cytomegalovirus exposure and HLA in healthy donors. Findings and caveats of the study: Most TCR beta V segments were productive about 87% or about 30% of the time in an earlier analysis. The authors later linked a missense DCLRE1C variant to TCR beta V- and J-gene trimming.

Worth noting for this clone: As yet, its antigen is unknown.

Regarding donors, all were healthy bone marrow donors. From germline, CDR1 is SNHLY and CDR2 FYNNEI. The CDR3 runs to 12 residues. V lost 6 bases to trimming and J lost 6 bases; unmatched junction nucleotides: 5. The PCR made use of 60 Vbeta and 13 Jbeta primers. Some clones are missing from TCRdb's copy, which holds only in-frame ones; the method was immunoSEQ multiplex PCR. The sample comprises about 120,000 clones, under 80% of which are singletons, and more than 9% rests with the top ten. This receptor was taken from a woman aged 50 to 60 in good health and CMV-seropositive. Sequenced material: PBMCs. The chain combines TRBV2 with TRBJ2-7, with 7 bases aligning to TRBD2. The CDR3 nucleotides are TGTGCCAGCAGAGGACTAGTCCTCGAGCAGTACTTC. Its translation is CASRGLVLEQYF.